This T cell receptor (beta chain) stems from a study of blood T cell repertoires in COVID-19. The sample holds one count of this clone. Trimming removed 1 base at V and 8 bases at J, with 8 bases between. The CDR3 runs to 13 residues. The repertoire was sequenced with immunoSEQ multiplex PCR; TCRdb's copy has only in-frame clones and lacks some. The data contain tens of thousands of clones, roughly 77% of them singletons. The TCR sequence derives from a man in his fifties or sixties with COVID-19, enrolled during active disease. The gene calls are TRBV12-3 or TRBV12-4 and TRBJ1-4, with a tentative D call TRBD1 (5 bases). The specimen sequenced was peripheral blood. CDR3 sequence reads: CASSLVAGEKLFF. CDR3 bases: TGTGCCAGCAGTTTAGTGGCAGGGGAAAAACTGTTTTTT.